The sample holds one count of the clone carrying this T cell receptor (beta chain). As yet, its antigen is unknown. The data are from a study of shared clonotypes between healthy human individuals. Points from the study as a whole: The sharing of 5% to 5.5% of naive CD4 clonotypes was seen across a handful of donors.

Trimming stripped 6 bases from V and 6 bases from J, with 8 bases between. CDR3 length equals 10 residues. CDR1 and CDR2 (germline): DFQATT, SNEGSKA (reference sequence). Clones were sequenced by immunoSEQ multiplex PCR, and TCRdb holds only the in-frame ones, with some missing. The top ten hold about 0.4% of the sample, which has under 1,900,000 clones, just under 99% seen once. The clonotype was recovered from a man aged 30-40 years in good health. This chain joins TRBV20-1 and TRBJ1-1; D uncertain. Sequenced material: naive CD4+ T cells sorted from blood. Subset specified: CD45RA+ positively selected. CDR3 residues: CSANKAEAFF. CDR3 nucleotide sequence: TGCAGTGCCAACAAGGCTGAAGCTTTCTTT.